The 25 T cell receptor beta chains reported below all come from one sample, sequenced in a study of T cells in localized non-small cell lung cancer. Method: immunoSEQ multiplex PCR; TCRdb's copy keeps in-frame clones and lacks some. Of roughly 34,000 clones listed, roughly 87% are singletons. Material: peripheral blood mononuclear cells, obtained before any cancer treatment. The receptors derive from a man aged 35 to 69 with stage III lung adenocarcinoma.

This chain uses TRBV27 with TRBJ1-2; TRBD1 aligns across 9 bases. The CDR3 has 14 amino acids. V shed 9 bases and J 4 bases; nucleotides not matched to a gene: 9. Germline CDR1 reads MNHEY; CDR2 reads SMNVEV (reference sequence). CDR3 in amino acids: CARKRGDRVYGYTF. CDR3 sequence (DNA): TGTGCCAGAAAGAGGGGGGACAGGGTCTATGGCTACACCTTC.

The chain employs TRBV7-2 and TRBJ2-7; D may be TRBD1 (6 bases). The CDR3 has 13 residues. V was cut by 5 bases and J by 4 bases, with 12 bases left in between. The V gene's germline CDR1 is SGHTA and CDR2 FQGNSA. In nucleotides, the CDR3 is TGTGCCAGCAGCCAACAGGGCATATACGAGCAGTACTTC. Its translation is CASSQQGIYEQYF.

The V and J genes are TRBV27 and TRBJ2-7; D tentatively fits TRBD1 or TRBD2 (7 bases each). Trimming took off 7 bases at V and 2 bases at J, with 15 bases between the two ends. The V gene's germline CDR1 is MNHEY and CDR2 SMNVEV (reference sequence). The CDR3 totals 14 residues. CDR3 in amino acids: CASTPGGGPYEQYF. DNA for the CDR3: TGTGCCAGCACTCCAGGGGGGGGGCCCTACGAGCAGTACTTC.

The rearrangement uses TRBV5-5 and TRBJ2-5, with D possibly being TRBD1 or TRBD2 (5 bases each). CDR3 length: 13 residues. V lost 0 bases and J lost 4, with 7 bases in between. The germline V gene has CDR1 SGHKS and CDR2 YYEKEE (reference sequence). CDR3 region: CASSLEGRETQYF. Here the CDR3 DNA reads TGTGCCAGCAGCTTGGAGGGACGAGAGACCCAGTACTTC. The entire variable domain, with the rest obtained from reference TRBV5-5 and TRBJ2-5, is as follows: DAGVTQSPTHLIKTRGQQVTLRCSPISGHKSVSWYQQVLGQGPQFIFQYYEKEERGRGNFPDRFSARQFPNYSSELNVNALLLGDSALYLCASSLEGRETQYFGPGTRLLVL.

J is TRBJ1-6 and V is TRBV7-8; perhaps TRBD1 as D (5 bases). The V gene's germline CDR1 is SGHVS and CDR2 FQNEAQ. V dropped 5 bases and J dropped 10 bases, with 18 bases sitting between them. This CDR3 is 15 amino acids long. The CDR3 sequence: CASSPRGTQTSPLHF. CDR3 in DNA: TGTGCCAGCAGCCCACGGGGGACCCAGACCTCACCCCTCCACTTT.

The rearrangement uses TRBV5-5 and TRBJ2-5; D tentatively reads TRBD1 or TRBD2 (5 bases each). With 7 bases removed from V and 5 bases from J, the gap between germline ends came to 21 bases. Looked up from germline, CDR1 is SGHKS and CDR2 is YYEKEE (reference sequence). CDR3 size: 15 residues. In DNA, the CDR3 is TGTGCCAGCGCATCCGGGGCCTTCGGGTGGGAGACCCAGTACTTC. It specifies CASASGAFGWETQYF. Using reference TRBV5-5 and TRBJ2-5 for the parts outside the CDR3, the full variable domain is DAGVTQSPTHLIKTRGQQVTLRCSPISGHKSVSWYQQVLGQGPQFIFQYYEKEERGRGNFPDRFSARQFPNYSSELNVNALLLGDSALYLCASASGAFGWETQYFGPGTRLLVL.

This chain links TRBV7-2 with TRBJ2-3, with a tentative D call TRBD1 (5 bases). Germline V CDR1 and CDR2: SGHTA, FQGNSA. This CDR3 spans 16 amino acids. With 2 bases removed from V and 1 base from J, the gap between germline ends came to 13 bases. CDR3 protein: CASSLRGLGGTDTQYF. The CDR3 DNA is TGTGCCAGCAGCTTAAGGGGATTGGGTGGCACAGATACGCAGTATTTT.

The CDR3 DNA sequence: TGTGCCAGCAGCTTTTTAGGGCCTAATTCACCCCTCCACTTT. This gives the protein CASSFLGPNSPLHF. The gene calls are TRBV5-4 and TRBJ1-6; D not certain. CDR1 is SGHNT, CDR2 YYREEE, per germline (reference sequence). Trimming cost V 2 bases and J 6 bases, with 9 bases left between them. CDR3 length: 14 amino acids.

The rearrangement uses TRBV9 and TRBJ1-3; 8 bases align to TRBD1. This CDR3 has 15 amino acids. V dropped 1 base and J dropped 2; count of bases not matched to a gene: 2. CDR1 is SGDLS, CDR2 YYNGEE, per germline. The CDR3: CASSVQGAAGNTIYF. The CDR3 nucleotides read TGTGCCAGCAGCGTACAGGGGGCTGCTGGAAACACCATATATTTT.

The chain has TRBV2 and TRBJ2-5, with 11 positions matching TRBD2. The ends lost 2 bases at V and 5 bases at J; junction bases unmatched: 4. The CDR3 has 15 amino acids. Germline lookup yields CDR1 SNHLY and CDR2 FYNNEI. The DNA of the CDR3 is TGTGCCAGCAGTGAACTAGCGGGGGGCAGGGAGACCCAGTACTTC. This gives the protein CASSELAGGRETQYF.

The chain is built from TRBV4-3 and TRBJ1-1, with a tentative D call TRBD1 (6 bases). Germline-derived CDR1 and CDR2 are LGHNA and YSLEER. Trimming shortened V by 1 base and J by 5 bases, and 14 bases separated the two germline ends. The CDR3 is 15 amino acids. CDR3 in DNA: TGCGCCAGCAGCCAAGTTGTACAGGGAGGGACTGAAGCTTTCTTT. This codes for CASSQVVQGGTEAFF.

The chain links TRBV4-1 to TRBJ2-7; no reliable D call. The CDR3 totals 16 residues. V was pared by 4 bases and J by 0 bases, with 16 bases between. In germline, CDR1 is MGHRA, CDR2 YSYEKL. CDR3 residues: CASSLLVDVGSYEQYF. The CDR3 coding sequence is TGCGCCAGCAGCCTCCTTGTGGACGTCGGCTCCTACGAGCAGTACTTC.

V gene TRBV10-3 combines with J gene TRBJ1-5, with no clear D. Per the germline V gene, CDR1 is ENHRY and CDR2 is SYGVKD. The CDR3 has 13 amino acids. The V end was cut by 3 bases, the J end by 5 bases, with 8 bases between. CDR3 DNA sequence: TGTGCCATCAGTGAATCTGTAGATCAGCCCCAGCATTTT. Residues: CAISESVDQPQHF.

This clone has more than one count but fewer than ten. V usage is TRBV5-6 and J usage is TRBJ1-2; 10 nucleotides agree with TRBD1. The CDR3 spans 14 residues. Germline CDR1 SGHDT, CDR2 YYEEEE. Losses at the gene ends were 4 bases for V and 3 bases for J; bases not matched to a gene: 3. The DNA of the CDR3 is TGTGCCAGCAGCGGGACAGGGGAAGACTATGGCTACACCTTC. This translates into CASSGTGEDYGYTF. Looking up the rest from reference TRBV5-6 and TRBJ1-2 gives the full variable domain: DAGVTQSPTHLIKTRGQQVTLRCSPKSGHDTVSWYQQALGQGPQFIFQYYEEEERQRGNFPDRFSGHQFPNYSSELNVNALLLGDSALYLCASSGTGEDYGYTFGSGTRLTVV.

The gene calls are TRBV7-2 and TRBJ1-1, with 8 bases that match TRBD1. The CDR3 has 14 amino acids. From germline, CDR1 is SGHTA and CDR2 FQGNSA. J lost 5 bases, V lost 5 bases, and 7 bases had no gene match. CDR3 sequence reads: CASSRDRGGTEAFF. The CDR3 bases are TGTGCCAGCAGCCGTGACAGGGGTGGGACTGAAGCTTTCTTT.

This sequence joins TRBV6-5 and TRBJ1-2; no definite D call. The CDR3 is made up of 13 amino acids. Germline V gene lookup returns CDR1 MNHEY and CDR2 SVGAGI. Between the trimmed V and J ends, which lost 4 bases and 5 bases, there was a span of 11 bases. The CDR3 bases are TGTGCCAGCAGTTCCGGGTTTATGTATGGCTACACCTTC. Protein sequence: CASSSGFMYGYTF.

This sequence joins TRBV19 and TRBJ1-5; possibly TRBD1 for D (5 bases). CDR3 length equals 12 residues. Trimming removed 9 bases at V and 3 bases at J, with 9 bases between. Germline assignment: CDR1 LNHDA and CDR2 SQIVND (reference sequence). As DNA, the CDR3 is TGTGCCAGCCGGGACCCCAATCAGCCCCAGCATTTT. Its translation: CASRDPNQPQHF.

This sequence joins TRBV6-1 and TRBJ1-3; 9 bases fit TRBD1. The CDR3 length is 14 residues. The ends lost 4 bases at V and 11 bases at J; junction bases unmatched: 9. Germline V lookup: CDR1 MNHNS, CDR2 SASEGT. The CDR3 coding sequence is TGTGCCAGCAGTGCTAAGTGGGACAGGGATCCCATATATTTT. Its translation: CASSAKWDRDPIYF.

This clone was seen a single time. The CDR3: CASKRDTSSGNTIYF. The CDR3, as DNA: TGTGCCAGCAAGAGGGACACCAGCTCTGGAAACACCATATATTTT. The J gene is TRBJ1-3, the V gene TRBV6-1, with D tentatively TRBD1 (6 bases). Trimming left V 7 bases short and J 0 bases short, with 13 bases between. This CDR3 has 15 residues. The germline V gene has CDR1 MNHNS and CDR2 SASEGT.

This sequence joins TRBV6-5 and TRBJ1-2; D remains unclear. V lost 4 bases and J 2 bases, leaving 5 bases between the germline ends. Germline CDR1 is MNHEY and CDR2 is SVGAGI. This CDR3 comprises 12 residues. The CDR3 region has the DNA TGTGCCAGCAGTTTGAAAAACTATGGCTACACCTTC. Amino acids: CASSLKNYGYTF.

This CDR3 is CASSFMSGTYNEQFF. The CDR3 nucleotides are TGTGCCAGCAGCTTTATGAGCGGGACTTACAATGAGCAGTTCTTC. The rearrangement joins TRBV7-6 to TRBJ2-1, with 7 bases matching TRBD2. Unmatched junction bases numbered 6, after V lost 3 bases and J lost 4 bases. The CDR3 sequence is 15 residues long. CDR1 is SGHVS and CDR2 is FNYEAQ in the germline V gene. Based on the CDR3 plus reference TRBV7-6 and TRBJ2-1, the full variable domain is GAGVSQSPRYKVTKRGQDVALRCDPISGHVSLYWYRQALGQGPEFLTYFNYEAQQDKSGLPNDRFSAERPEGSISTLTIQRTEQRDSAMYRCASSFMSGTYNEQFFGPGTRLTVL.

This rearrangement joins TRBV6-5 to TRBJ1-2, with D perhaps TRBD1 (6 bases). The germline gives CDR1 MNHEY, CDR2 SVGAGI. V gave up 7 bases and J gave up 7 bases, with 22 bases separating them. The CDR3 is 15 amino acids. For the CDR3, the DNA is TGTGCCAGCACGCAGGAGTATGGGGGCCCTTCTGGCTACACCTTC. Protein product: CASTQEYGGPSGYTF.

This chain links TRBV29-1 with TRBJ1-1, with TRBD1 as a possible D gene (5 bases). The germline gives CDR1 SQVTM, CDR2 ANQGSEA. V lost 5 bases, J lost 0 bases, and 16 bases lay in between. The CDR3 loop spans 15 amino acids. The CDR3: CSVLSRDDMNTEAFF. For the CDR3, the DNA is TGCAGCGTTTTATCAAGGGACGATATGAACACTGAAGCTTTCTTT. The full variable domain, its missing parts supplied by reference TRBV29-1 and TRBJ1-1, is SAVISQKPSRDICQRGTSLTIQCQVDSQVTMMFWYRQQPGQSLTLIATANQGSEATYESGFVIDKFPISRPNLTFSTLTVSNMSPEDSSIYLCSVLSRDDMNTEAFFGQGTRLTVV.

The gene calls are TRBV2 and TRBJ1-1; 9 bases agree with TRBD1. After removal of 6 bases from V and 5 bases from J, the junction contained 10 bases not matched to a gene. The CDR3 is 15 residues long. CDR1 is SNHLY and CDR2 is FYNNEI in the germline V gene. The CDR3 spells CASRREATGGTEAFF. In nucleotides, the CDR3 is TGTGCCAGCAGGAGAGAAGCGACAGGGGGTACTGAAGCTTTCTTT. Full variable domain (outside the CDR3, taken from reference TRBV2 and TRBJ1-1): EPEVTQTPSHQVTQMGQEVILRCVPISNHLYFYWYRQILGQKVEFLVSFYNNEISEKSEIFDDQFSVERPDGSNFTLKIRSTKLEDSAMYFCASRREATGGTEAFFGQGTRLTVV.

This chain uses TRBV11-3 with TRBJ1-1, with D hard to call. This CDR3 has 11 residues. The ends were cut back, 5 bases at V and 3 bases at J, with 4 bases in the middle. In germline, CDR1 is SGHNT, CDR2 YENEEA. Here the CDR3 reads CASSMDTEAFF. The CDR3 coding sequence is TGTGCCAGCAGCATGGACACTGAAGCTTTCTTT.